This TCR beta chain derives from a study of Ad26.COV2.S vaccination and SARS-CoV-2 variants (dated by TCRdb to about 2021). Some background on the complete study: Donors in the vaccine arm were drawn from COV1001, a multicentre, randomized, double-blind, placebo-controlled phase I-IIa trial testing Ad26.COV2.S in healthy adults. A total of 32 samples were included in the TCR-sequenced set, comprising about 20 Ad26.COV2.S vaccine recipients, 5 placebo recipients and 8 SARS-CoV-2 convalescent individuals. Ad26.COV2.S was given intramuscularly at 5x10^10 or 1x10^11 viral particles, as a single shot or as two shots 56 days apart. TCRbeta repertoire sequencing was used to assess the specificity and breadth of SARS-CoV-2-reactive T cell receptors after Ad26.COV2.S vaccination. Blinding of investigators to trial group allocation was maintained during experiments and outcome assessment. Trial participants were randomized into five groups of five: low-dose or high-dose Ad26.COV2.S given once or twice, or placebo on both occasions.

The V end gives up 6 bases and the J end 1 base, leaving 1 base in the junction not matched to a gene. The CDR3 has 14 amino acids, counting the end cysteine and phenylalanine. The only DNA kept is the CDR3, 42 bases in frame from the first base. Sequences MDHEN (CDR1) and SYDVKM (CDR2) are obtained from the germline V gene. The immunoSEQ Assay was the method used to sequence TCRbeta CDR3 regions. After extraction, genomic DNA underwent amplification by bias-controlled multiplex PCR, followed by high-throughput sequencing. In the original analysis: Collapsing and filtering of sequences were performed to quantify the absolute abundance of each unique TCRbeta CDR3 region. T cell fraction was estimated by normalization of TCRbeta template counts to usable DNA, with usable DNA being measured through amplification of reference genes present in all nucleated cells. Repertoire TCRs were annotated as SARS-CoV-2-specific when V gene, CDR3 amino acid sequence and J gene were exactly matched to a known reactive TCR set. The reference SARS-CoV-2 TCR set came from MIRA and was filtered for enrichment in COVID-19-positive ImmuneCODE repertoires, removing public or cross-reactive TCRs. Using the MIRA antigens, annotated TCRs were further analysed by specific ORF or by position within an ORF. Breadth was defined as annotated unique rearrangements over total unique productive rearrangements; depth was the summed frequency of those rearrangements. Group comparisons of TCR breadth used two-sided Wilcoxon rank-sum tests. Drawn from immuneACCESS, this table holds only the in-frame rearrangements with V and J called that TCRdb kept. Clones are partly lost; checked studies trace under half to an unresolved V gene and leave the rest unexplained. That table supplies the V and J calls and clone size; D and trimming were determined from the DNA. The sample table lists approximately 280,000 clones, more than 70% of them with a count of one. The top ten clones comprise roughly 3.5% of the sample.

What this sample's treatment or condition label stands for: around 19 received Ad26.COV2.S at low or high dose, single or two shots; 5 received placebo; per-sample allocation not given. For vaccine and placebo recipients, repertoires were sequenced using samples collected on day 63 after the first injection. Between 29 July and 7 August 2020, Cohort 1b enrolled some 25 adults aged 18-55 years at one site in Boston, USA. Ad26.COV2.S was a replication-incompetent adenovirus type 26 vector expressing a prefusion-stabilized SARS-CoV-2 spike protein from the original Wuhan strain. On this clone itself: This receptor's antigen is unknown. Per-base quality was not reported, and no clone a single base away is much larger than it.

Study-wide conclusions, independent of this receptor: The study lacked the statistical power to compare responses across vaccine doses or regimens. After vaccination, spike-specific CD8+ and CD4+ T cell responses were reported to show substantial breadth. According to the authors, total T cell responses may have been underestimated by the TCR breadth and depth analyses. Non-spike TCR breadth was comparable between vaccine and placebo recipients, consistent with the vaccine containing only spike. Compared with placebo recipients, Ad26.COV2.S recipients showed higher spike-specific TCR breadth (P = 0.0014).

This receptor was taken from a person between 18 and 59 years old who received the Ad26.COV2.S COVID-19 vaccine or a placebo. Sequenced here: peripheral blood, sampled in a trial of Ad26.COV2.S vaccine versus placebo. The receptor chain draws on TRBV28 and TRBJ2-2, and 8 bases in between align with TRBD1. The CDR3 reads CASRGTGNTGELFF. The DNA reads TGTGCCAGCAGAGGGACAGGGAACACCGGGGAGCTGTTTTTT.